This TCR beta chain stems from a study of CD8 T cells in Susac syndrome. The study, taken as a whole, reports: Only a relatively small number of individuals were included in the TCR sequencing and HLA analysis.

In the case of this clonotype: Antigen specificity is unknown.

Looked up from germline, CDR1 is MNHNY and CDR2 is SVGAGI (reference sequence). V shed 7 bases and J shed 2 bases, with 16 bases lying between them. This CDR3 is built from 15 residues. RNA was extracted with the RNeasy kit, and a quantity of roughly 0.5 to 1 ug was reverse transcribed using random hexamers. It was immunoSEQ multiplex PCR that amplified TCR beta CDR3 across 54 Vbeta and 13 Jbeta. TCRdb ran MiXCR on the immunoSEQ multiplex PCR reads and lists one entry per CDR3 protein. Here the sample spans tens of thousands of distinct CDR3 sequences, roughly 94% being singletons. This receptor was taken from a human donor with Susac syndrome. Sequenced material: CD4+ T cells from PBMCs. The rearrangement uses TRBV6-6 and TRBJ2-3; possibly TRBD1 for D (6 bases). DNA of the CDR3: TGTGCCAGCACCCTACAGGGTCGCCTCACAGATACGCAGTATTTT. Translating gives CASTLQGRLTDTQYF.